The sequence of this T cell receptor beta chain was determined in a study of T cell clonotyping in hematopoietic cell transplantation. Time point reported: recipient sample about 28 days before transplant, after cytoreduction. Assay used: immunoSEQ multiplex PCR; TCRdb lists only in-frame clones, some missing. The sample includes about 45,000 clones, about four fifths seen only once; the top ten take over 4.5%. Germline CDR1 and CDR2: LGHNA and YNFKEQ. The CDR3 is 18 residues long. Trimming at V came to 0 bases and at J to 4 bases, leaving 11 bases not matched to a gene. The receptor comes from a man in his 60s with myelodysplastic syndrome. Some clones in this sample may be carry-over from other donors' samples. The specimen was peripheral blood mononuclear cells, collected before stem cell transplant. This rearrangement joins TRBV4-2 to TRBJ2-7; 11 nucleotides match TRBD2. The CDR3 region is CASSQDTSGGPKGYEQYF. The CDR3 coding sequence is TGTGCCAGCAGCCAAGATACTAGCGGGGGCCCTAAGGGGTACGAGCAGTACTTC.